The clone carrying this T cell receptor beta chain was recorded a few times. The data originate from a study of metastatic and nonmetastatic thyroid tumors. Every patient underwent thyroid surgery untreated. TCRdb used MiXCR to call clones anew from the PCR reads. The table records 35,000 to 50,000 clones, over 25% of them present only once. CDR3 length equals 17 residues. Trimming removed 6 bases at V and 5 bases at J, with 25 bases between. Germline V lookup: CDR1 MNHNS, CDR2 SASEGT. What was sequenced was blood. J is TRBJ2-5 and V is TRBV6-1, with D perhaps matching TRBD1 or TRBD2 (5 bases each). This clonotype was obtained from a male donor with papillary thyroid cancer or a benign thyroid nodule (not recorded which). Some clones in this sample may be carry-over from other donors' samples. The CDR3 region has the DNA TGTGCCAGCAGAACCTTGGGAGCAGGGCAGGGTCGTGAGACCCAGTACTTC. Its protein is CASRTLGAGQGRETQYF.